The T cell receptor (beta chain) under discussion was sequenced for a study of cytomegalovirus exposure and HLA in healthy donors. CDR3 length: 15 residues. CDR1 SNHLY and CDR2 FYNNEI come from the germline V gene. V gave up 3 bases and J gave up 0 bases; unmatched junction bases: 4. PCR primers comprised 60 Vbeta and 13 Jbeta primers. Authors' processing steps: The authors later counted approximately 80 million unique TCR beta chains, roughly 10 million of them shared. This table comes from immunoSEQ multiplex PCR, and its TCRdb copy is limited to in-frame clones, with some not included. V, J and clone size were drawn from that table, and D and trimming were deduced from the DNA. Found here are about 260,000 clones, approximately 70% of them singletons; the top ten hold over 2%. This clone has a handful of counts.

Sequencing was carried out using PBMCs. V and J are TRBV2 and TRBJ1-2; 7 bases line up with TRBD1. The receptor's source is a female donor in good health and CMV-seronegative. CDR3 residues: CASSEDRRANYGYTF. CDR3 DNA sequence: TGTGCCAGCAGTGAGGACAGGCGCGCTAACTATGGCTACACCTTC.